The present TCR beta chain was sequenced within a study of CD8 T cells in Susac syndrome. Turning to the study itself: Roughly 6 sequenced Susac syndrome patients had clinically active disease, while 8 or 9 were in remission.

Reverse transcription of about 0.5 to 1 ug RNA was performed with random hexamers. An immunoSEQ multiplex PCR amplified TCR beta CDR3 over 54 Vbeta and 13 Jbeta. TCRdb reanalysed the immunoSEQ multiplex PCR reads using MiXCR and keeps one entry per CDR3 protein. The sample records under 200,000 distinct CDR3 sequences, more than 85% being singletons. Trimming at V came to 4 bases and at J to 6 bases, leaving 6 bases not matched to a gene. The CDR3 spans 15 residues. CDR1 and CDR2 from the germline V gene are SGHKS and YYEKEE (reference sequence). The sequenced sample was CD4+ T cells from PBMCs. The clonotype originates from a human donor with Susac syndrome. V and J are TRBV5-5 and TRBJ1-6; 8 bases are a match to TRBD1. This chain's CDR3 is CASSRWDRTNSPLHF. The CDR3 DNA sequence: TGTGCCAGCAGCAGGTGGGACAGGACTAATTCACCCCTCCACTTT. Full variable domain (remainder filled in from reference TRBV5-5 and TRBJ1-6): DAGVTQSPTHLIKTRGQQVTLRCSPISGHKSVSWYQQVLGQGPQFIFQYYEKEERGRGNFPDRFSARQFPNYSSELNVNALLLGDSALYLCASSRWDRTNSPLHFGNGTRLTVT.